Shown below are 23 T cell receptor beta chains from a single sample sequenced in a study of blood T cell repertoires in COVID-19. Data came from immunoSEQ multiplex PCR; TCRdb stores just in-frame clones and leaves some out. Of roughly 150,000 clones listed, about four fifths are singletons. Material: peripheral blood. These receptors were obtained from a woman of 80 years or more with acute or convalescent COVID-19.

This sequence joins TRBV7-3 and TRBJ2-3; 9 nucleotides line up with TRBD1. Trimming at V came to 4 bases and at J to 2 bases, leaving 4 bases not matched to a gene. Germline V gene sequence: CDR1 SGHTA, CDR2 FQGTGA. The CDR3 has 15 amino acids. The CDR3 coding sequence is TGTGCCAGCAGCTCGGGACAGGGCTACACAGATACGCAGTATTTT. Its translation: CASSSGQGYTDTQYF.

CDR3 amino acids: CASRLAGVGETQYF. Written as DNA, the CDR3 is TGTGCCAGCAGGCTCGCGGGGGTGGGAGAGACCCAGTACTTC. This rearrangement joins TRBV27 to TRBJ2-5; 7 bases align to TRBD2. The V gene end was trimmed by 6 bases and the J gene end by 4 bases; junction bases not matched to a gene: 8. Germline CDR1 reads MNHEY; CDR2 reads SMNVEV (reference sequence). The CDR3 has 14 amino acids.

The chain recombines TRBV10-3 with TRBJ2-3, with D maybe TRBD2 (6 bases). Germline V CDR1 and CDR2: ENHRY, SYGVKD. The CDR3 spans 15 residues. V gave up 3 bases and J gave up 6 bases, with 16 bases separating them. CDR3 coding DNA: TGTGCCATCAGTGATTTTAGCGGCGAGGGGGATACGCAGTATTTT. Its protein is CAISDFSGEGDTQYF.

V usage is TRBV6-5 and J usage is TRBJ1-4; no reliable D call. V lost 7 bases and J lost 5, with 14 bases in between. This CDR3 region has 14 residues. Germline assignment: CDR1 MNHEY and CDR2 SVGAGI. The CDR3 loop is CASMLAGANEKLFF. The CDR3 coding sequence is TGTGCCAGCATGCTCGCGGGCGCGAATGAAAAACTGTTTTTT.

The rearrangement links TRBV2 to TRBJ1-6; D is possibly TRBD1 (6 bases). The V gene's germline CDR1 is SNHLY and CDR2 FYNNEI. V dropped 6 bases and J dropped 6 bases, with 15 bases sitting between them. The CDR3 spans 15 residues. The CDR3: CASSKGGGFNSPLHF. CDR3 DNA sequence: TGTGCCAGCAGCAAAGGGGGGGGATTTAATTCACCCCTCCACTTT.

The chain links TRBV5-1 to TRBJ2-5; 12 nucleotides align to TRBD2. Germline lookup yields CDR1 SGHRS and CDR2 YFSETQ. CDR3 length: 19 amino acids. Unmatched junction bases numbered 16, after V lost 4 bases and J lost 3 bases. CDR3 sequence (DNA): TGCGCCAGCAGCAGTACTAGCGGGGGGCCCACCGGCCTAAAAGAGACCCAGTACTTC. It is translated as CASSSTSGGPTGLKETQYF.

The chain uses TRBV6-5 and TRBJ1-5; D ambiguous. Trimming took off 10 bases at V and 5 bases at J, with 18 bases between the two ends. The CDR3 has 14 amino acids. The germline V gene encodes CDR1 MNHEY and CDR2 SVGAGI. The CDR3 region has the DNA TGTGCCACGCTCTTGAGGGAAGACGATCAGCCCCAGCATTTT. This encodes CATLLREDDQPQHF.

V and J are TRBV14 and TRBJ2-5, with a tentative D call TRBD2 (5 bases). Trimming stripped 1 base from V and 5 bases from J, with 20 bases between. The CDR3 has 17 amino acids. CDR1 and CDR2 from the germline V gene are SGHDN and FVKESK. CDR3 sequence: CASSQAFFGVGLETQYF. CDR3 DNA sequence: TGTGCCAGCAGCCAAGCCTTTTTCGGGGTGGGTTTGGAGACCCAGTACTTC.

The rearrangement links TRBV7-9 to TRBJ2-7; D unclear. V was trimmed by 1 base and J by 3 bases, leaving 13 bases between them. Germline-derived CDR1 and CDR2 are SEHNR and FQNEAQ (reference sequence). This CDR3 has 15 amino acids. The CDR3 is CASSLGSQTHYEQYF. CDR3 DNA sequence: TGTGCCAGCAGCTTAGGATCTCAAACACACTACGAGCAGTACTTC.

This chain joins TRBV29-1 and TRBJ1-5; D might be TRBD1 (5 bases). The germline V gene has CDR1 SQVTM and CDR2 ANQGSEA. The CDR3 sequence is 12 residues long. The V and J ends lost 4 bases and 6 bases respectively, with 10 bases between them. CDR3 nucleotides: TGCAGCGTTGGGGGGGTAGGTCAGCCCCAGCATTTT. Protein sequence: CSVGGVGQPQHF.

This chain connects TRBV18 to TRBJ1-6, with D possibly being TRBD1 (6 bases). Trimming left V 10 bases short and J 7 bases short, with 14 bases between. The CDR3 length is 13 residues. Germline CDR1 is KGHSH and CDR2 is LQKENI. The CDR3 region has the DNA TGTGCCACCTTGGACAGTACGAATTCACCCCTCCACTTT. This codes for CATLDSTNSPLHF.

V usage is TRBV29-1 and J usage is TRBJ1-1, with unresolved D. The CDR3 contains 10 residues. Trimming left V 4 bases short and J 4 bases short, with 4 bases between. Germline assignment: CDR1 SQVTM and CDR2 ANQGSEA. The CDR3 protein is CSVVRTEAFF. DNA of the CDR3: TGCAGCGTTGTGCGCACTGAAGCTTTCTTT.

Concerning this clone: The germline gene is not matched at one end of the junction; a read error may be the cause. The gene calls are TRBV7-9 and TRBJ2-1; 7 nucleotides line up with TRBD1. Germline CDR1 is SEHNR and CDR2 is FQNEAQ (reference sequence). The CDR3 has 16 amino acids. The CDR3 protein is CASSLGDRSSYNGQFF. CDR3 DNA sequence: TGTGCCAGCAGCTTAGGGGACAGAAGCTCCTACAATGGGCAGTTCTTC.

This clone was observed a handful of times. CDR3 nucleotide sequence: TGTGCCAGCAGCTTAGACACAGGGGAGAATGAAAAACTGTTTTTT. It translates to CASSLDTGENEKLFF. V usage is TRBV7-9 and J usage is TRBJ1-4; 7 nucleotides line up with TRBD1. The CDR3 consists of 15 residues. J lost 5 bases, V lost 1 base, and 4 bases had no gene match. Germline lookup yields CDR1 SEHNR and CDR2 FQNEAQ (reference sequence).

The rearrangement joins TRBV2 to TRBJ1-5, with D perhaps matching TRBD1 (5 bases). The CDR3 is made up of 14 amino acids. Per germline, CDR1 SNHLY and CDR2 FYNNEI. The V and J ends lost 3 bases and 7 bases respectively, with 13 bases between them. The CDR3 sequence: CASSEGQGRQPQHF. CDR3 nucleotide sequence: TGTGCCAGCAGTGAGGGGCAGGGTAGACAGCCCCAGCATTTT.

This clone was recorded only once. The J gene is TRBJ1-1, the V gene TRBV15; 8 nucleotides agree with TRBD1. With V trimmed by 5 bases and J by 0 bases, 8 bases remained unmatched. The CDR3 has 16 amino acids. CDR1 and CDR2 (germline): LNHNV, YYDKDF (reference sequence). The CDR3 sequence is CATSPDRGRLNTEAFF. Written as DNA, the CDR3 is TGTGCCACCAGCCCAGACAGGGGACGACTGAACACTGAAGCTTTCTTT.

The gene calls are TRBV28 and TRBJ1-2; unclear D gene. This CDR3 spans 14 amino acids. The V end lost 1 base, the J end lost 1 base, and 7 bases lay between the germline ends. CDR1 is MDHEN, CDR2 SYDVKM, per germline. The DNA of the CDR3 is TGTGCCAGCAGTTTATCGGGAAATAACTATGGCTACACCTTC. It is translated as CASSLSGNNYGYTF.

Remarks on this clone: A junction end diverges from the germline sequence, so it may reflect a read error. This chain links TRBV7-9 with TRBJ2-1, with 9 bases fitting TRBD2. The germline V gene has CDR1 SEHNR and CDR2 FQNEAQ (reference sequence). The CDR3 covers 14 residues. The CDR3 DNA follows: TGTGCCAGCAGCGTAGCGGGAGCCGGCAATGAGCAGTTCTTC. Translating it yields CASSVAGAGNEQFF.

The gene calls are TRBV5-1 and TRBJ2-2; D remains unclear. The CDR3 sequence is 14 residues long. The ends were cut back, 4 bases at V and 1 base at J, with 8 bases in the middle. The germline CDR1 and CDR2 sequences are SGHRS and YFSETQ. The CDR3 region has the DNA TGCGCCAGCAGCGCAACCGGGAACACCGGGGAGCTGTTTTTT. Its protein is CASSATGNTGELFF.

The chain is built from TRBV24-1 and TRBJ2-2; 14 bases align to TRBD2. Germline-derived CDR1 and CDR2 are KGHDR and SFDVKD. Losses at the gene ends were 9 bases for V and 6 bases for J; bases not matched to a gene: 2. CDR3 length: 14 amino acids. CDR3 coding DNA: TGTGCCACCGGGGGACTAGCGGGAGCCGGGGAGCTGTTTTTT. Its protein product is CATGGLAGAGELFF.

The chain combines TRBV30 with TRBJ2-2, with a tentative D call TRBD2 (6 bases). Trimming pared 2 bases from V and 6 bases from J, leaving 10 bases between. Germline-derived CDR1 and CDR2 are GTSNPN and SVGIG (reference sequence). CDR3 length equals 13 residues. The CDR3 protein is CAWSPSGAGELFF. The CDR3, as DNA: TGTGCCTGGAGTCCCTCGGGAGCCGGGGAGCTGTTTTTT.

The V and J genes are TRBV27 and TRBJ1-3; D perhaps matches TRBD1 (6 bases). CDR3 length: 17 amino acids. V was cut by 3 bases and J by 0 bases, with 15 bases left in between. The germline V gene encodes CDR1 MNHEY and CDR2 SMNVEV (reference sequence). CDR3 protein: CASSFDWTVHSGNTIYF. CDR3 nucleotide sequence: TGTGCCAGCAGTTTCGATTGGACAGTACACTCTGGAAACACCATATATTTT.

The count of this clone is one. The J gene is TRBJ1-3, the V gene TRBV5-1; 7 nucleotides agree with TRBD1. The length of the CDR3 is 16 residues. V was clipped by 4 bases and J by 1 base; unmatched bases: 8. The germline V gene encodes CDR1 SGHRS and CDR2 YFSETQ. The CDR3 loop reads CASSPVTGSSGNTIYF. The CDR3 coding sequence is TGCGCCAGCAGCCCCGTGACAGGGTCTTCTGGAAACACCATATATTTT.